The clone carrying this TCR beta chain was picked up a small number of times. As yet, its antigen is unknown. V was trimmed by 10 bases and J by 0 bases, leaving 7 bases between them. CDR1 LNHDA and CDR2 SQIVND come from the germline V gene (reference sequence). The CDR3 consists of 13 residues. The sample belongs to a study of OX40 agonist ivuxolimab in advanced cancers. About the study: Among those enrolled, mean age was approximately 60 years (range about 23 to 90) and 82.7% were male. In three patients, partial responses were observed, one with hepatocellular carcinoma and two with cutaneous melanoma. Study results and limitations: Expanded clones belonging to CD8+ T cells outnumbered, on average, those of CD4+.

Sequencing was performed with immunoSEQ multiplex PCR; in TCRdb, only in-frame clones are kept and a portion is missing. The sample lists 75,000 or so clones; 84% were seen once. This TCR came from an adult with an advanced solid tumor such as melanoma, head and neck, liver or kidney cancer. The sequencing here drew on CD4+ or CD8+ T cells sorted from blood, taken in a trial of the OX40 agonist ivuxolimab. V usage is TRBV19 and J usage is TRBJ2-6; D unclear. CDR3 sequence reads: CATRISGANVLTF. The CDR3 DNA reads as TGTGCCACCAGGATCTCTGGGGCCAACGTCCTGACTTTC.